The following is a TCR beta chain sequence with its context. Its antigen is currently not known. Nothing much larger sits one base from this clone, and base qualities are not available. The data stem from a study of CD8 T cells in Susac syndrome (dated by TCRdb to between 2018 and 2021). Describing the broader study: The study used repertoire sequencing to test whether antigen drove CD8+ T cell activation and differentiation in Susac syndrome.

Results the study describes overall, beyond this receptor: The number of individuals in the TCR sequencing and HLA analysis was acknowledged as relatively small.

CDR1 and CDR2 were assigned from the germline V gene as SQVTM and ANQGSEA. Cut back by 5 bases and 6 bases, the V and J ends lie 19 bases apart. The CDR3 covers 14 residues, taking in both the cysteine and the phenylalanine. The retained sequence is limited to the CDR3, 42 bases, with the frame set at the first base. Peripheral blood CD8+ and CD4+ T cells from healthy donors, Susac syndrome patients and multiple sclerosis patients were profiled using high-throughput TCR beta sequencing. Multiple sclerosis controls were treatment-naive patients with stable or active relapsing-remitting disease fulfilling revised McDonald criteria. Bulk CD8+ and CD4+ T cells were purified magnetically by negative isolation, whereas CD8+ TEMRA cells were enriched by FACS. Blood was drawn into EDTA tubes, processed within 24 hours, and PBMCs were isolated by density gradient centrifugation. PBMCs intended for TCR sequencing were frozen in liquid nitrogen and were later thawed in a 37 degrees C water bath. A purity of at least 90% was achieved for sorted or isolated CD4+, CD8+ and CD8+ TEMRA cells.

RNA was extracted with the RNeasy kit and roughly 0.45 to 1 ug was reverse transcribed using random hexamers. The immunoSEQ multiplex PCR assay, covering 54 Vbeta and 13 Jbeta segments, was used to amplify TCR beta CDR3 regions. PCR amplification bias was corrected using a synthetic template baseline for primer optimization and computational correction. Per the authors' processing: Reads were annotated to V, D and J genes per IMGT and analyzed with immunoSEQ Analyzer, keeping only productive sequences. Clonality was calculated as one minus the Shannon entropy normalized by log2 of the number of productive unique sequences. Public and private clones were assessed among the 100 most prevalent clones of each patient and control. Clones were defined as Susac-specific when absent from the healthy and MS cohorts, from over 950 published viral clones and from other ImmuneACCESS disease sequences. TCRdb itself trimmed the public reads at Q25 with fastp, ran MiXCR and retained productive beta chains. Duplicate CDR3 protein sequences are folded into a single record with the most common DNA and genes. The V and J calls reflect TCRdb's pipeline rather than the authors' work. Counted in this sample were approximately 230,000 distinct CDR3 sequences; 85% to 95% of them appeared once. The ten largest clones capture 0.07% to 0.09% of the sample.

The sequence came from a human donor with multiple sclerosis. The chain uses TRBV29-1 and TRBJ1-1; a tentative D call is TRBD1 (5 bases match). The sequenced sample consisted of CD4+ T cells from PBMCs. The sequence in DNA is TGCAGCGTTTCCCTAGCGGGGGTTAACGCTGAAGCTTTCTTT. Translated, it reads CSVSLAGVNAEAFF.